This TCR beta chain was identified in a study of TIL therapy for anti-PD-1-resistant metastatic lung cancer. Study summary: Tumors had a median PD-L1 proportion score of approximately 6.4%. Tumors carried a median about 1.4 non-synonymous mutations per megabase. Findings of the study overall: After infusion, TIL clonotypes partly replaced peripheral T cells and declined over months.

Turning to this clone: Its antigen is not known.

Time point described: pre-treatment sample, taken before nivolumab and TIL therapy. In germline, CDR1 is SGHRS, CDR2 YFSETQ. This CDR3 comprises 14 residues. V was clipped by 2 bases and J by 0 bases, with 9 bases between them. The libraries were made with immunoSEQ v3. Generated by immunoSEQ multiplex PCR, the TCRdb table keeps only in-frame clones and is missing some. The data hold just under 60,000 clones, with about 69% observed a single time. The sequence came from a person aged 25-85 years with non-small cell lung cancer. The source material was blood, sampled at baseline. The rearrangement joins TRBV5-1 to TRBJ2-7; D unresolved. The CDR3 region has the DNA TGCGCCAGCAGCTTTGACACCAGCTCCTACGAGCAGTACTTC. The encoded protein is CASSFDTSSYEQYF.